This T cell receptor beta chain is drawn from a study of OX40 agonist ivuxolimab in advanced cancers. Study as a whole: There were three patients with partial responses, one having hepatocellular carcinoma and two cutaneous melanoma.

Study-wide findings and caveats: Researchers did not establish what antigens the expanded peripheral T cells target. A proportion of nonresponders additionally exhibited low normalized T-cell clonal expansion.

Note on this clone: Its specificity is unknown.

This CDR3 region has 15 residues. V lost 0 bases and J 4 bases, leaving 10 bases between the germline ends. The germline V gene has CDR1 SEHNR and CDR2 FQNEAQ (reference sequence). Sequenced by immunoSEQ multiplex PCR; TCRdb stores in-frame clones only, minus some. The table records about 63,000 clones, 91% of them present only once. Sequenced material: CD4+ or CD8+ T cells sorted from blood, taken in a trial of the OX40 agonist ivuxolimab. The chain recombines TRBV7-9 with TRBJ1-3, with D perhaps TRBD1 (5 bases). This TCR was recovered from an adult with an advanced solid tumor such as melanoma, head and neck, liver or kidney cancer. DNA of the CDR3: TGTGCCAGCAGCTTAGCTTTGGGGGGAGGAAACACCATATATTTT. As protein: CASSLALGGGNTIYF.